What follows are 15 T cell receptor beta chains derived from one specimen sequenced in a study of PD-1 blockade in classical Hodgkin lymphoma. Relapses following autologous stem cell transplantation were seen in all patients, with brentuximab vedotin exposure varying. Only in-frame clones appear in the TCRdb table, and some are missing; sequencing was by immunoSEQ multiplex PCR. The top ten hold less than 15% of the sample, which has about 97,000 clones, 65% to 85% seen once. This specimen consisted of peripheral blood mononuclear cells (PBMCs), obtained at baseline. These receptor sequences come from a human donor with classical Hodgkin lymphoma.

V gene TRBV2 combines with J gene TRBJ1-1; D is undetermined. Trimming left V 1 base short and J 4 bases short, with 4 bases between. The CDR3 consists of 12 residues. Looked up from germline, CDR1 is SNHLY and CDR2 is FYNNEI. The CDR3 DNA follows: TGTGCCAGCAGTGAAGTTGGCACTGAAGCTTTCTTT. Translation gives CASSEVGTEAFF.

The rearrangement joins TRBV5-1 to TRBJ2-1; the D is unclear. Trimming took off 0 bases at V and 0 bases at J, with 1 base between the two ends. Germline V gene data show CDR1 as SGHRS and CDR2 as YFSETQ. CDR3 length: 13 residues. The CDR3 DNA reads TGCGCCAGCAGCTTGGACTCCTACAATGAGCAGTTCTTC. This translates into CASSLDSYNEQFF.

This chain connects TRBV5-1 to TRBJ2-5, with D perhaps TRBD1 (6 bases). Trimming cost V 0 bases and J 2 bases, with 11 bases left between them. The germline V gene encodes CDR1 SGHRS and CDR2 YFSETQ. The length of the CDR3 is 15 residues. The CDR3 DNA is TGCGCCAGCAGCTTGGGTGCCGGACAGCAAGAGACCCAGTACTTC. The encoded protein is CASSLGAGQQETQYF.

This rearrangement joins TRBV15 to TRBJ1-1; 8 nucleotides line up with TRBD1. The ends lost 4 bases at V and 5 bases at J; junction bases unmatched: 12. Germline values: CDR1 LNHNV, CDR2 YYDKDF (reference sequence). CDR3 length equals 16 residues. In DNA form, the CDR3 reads TGTGCCACCAGCAAGCCCCTAGGACAGGGAAAAACTGAAGCTTTCTTT. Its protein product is CATSKPLGQGKTEAFF.

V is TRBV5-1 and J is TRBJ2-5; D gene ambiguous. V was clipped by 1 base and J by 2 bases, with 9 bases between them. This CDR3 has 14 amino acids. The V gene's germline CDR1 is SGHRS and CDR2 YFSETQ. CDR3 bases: TGCGCCAGCAGCTTGCGGGCGCAGCAAGAGACCCAGTACTTC. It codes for CASSLRAQQETQYF.

The CDR3 DNA reads as TGTGCCAGCAGCTTGAGGCGGGAAAGCTACAATGAGCAGTTCTTC. Translating gives CASSLRRESYNEQFF. This sequence joins TRBV7-3 and TRBJ2-1; D possibly corresponds to TRBD2 (6 bases). Deletions cut 3 bases from V and 3 bases from J, with 12 bases between. This CDR3 comprises 15 residues. Germline CDR1 SGHTA, CDR2 FQGTGA. The whole variable domain, remainder taken from reference TRBV7-3 and TRBJ2-1, is GAGVSQTPSNKVTEKGKYVELRCDPISGHTALYWYRQSLGQGPEFLIYFQGTGAADDSGLPNDRFFAVRPEGSVSTLKIQRTERGDSAVYLCASSLRRESYNEQFFGPGTRLTVL.

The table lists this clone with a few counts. The CDR3 coding sequence is TGTGCCAGCAGCTTAGACCCCAGTAAAGGCGAGACCCAGTACTTC. It translates to CASSLDPSKGETQYF. V is TRBV11-2 and J is TRBJ2-5; D is uncertain. Germline V gives CDR1 SGHAT, CDR2 FQNNGV. This CDR3 spans 15 amino acids. V lost 0 bases to trimming and J lost 5 bases, with 13 bases between them.

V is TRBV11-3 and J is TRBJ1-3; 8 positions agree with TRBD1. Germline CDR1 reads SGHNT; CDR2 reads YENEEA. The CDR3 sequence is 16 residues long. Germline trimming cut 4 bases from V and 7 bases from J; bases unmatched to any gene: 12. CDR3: CASSSGITGGTNTIYF. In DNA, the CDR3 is TGTGCCAGCAGCTCCGGAATCACAGGGGGAACGAACACCATATATTTT.

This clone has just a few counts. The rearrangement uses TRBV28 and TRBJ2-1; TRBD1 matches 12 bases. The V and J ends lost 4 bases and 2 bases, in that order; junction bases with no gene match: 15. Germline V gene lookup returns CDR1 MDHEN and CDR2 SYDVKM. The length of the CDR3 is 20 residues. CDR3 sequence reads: CASSSRWRDRGRGAYNEQFF. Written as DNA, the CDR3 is TGTGCCAGCAGTTCACGTTGGAGGGACAGGGGGCGCGGGGCCTACAATGAGCAGTTCTTC.

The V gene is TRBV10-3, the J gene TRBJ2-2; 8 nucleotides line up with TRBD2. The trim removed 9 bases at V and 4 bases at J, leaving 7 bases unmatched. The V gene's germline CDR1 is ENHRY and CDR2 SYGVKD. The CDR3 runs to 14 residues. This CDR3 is CAIWRGDGTGELFF. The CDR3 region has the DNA TGTGCCATTTGGCGGGGGGACGGCACCGGGGAGCTGTTTTTT.

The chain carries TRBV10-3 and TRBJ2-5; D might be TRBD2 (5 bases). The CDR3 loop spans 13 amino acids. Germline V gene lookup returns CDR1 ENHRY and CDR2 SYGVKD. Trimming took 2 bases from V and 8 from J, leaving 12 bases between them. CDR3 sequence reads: CAISEDGERTQYF. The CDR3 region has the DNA TGTGCCATCAGTGAGGACGGGGAACGAACCCAGTACTTC.

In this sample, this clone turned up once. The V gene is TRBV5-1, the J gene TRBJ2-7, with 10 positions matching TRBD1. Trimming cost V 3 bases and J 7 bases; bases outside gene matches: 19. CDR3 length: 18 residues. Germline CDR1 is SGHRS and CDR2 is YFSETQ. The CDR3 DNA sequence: TGCGCCAGCAGCTCCACCTTGACAGGGGGCACCCAGGCGGGGGAGCAGTACTTC. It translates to CASSSTLTGGTQAGEQYF.

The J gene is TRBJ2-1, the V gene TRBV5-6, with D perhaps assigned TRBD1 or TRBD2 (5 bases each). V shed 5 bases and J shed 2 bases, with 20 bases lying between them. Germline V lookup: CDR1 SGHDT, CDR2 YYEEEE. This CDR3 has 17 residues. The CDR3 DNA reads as TGTGCCAGCAGTGTGACGACCGGGACGGCCACCTACAATGAGCAGTTCTTC. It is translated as CASSVTTGTATYNEQFF.

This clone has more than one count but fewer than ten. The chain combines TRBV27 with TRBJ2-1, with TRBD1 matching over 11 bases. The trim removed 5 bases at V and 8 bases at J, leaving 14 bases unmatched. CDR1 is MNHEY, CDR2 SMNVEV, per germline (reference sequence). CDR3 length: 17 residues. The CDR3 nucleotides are TGTGCCAGCAGTCGCCTCAATTCGGACAGGGGGCCCGATGAGCAGTTCTTC. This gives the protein CASSRLNSDRGPDEQFF.

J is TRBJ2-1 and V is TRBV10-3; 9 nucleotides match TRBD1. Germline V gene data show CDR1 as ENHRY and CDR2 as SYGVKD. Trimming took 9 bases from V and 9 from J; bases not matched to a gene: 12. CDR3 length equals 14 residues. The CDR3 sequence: CAITRGTGRFEQFF. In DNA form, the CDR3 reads TGTGCCATTACCCGTGGGACAGGGAGGTTTGAGCAGTTCTTC.